This TCR beta chain was recovered during a study of OX40 agonist ivuxolimab in advanced cancers. Concerning the study at large: The costimulatory receptor OX40 (CD134) was targeted by ivuxolimab, a fully human IgG2 agonistic monoclonal antibody. Peripheral TCRbeta sequencing aimed to test whether ivuxolimab altered TCR sequence diversity and caused clonal T-cell expansion. The paper reports the monotherapy dose-escalation portion (N ≈ 50 patients) of the phase I ivuxolimab trial. The dose-escalation cohort was approximately 83% male with a mean age of 60 years, ranging from about 20 to 80. Three dose-escalation patients achieved partial responses, one with hepatocellular carcinoma and two with cutaneous melanoma. Intravenous ivuxolimab was administered to patients every 2 weeks at six dose levels: 0.01, 0.1, 0.3, 1.5, 3 and 10 mg/kg. Of the roughly 51 patients in dose escalation, about 19 had hepatocellular carcinoma, roughly 15 had melanoma, 9 had renal cell carcinoma and 9 had head and neck cancer. Patients were allowed to have had prior anti-PD-1, anti-PD-L1 or anti-CTLA-4 therapy, and approximately 40% of the dose-escalation patients had been treated with checkpoint inhibitors. General findings and caveats noted by the study authors: In the 0.1-3.0 mg/kg groups, partial responders had among the lowest normalized peripheral clonal expansion, particularly in CD8+ T cells. After ivuxolimab, expanded clones were on average more numerous among CD8+ T cells than among CD4+ T cells. Low levels of normalized T-cell clonal expansion were also shown by some nonresponding patients. The antigen specificity of the clonally expanded peripheral T cells was not determined. Clonal expansion of both CD4+ and CD8+ blood T cells was observed from baseline to week 6 at doses 0.1 to 3.0 mg/kg.

Its CDR3 holds 16 amino acids, cysteine through phenylalanine. The only DNA kept is the CDR3, 48 bases in frame from the first base. Looking up the germline V gene yields CDR1 MNHEY and CDR2 SVGAGI. Trimming takes 0 bases from V and 0 bases from J, and the germline ends sit 11 bases apart. This clone was recorded only once. Its antigen specificity is not known. No qualities accompany the bases; no much larger clone lies one base away. The trial excluded patients who had a history of autoimmune disease or were on systemic immunosuppression. In every dose cohort, peripheral blood was drawn for TCR sequencing at baseline, cycle 4 day 1, and cycle 7 day 1. The samples were drawn from a first-in-human, open-label, multicenter phase I dose-escalation trial of ivuxolimab. Adults with locally advanced or metastatic melanoma, renal cell carcinoma, hepatocellular carcinoma or head and neck squamous cell carcinoma were enrolled in the trial. Before TCR sequencing, CD4+ T cells and CD8+ T cells were sorted from peripheral blood as separate populations.

For sequencing of the TCRbeta CDR3 region, genomic DNA was extracted from the sorted cells. The immunoSEQ Assay was used for sequencing of TCRbeta CDR3 regions. Entries here come from immuneACCESS through TCRdb and include only in-frame sequences with V and J called. Some clones fail to appear in such tables; in the studies checked, an unresolved V gene covers under half of the shortfall, and the cause of the remainder is unknown. The sample contains around 71,000 clones, 78% of them found a single time. The ten largest make up about 5.4% of the sample. The sample here was CD4+ or CD8+ T cells sorted from blood, taken in a trial of the OX40 agonist ivuxolimab. The sequence was obtained from an adult with an advanced solid tumor such as melanoma, head and neck, liver or kidney cancer. The sequence links TRBV6-5 to TRBJ1-2; the D gene cannot be resolved reliably. In nucleotides, the sequence is TGTGCCAGCAGTTACTCGTTCCTCGTACCTAACTATGGCTACACCTTC. The resulting protein is CASSYSFLVPNYGYTF.